What follows is one T cell receptor (beta chain) and its context. No cognate antigen has been identified for it. Within one base of it there is no much larger clone, and no base qualities were kept. The entry originates in a study of blood T cells in healthy people across ages (dated by TCRdb to the mid-2010s). Regarding the study in general: In model experiments, template switching captured roughly one uniquely barcoded TCR beta cDNA molecule for every two T cells. Age-related changes in TCR beta repertoire diversity were measured in the study by deep sequencing normalized with unique cDNA molecular identifiers. The donors were split into four age groups: young (average around 15 years), middle-aged (39), aged (roughly 65) and long-lived (82). The study analyzed two additional independent replicas of 1 million unique cDNA reads from the same blood draw for two donors, one aged 18 to 29 and one aged 80 or older. General findings and caveats noted by the study authors: Estimates of total diversity based on one million sequenced T cells were considered lower bounds and underestimates. Compared with the aged group, the long-lived group had more naive CD4+ T cells, fewer expanded clones and increased TCR diversity, suggesting age selection. There was a strong correlation between observed TCR beta diversity and the percentage of naive T cells measured by flow cytometry. Observed TCR beta diversity per million T cells fell roughly linearly with age, and a significant reduction was already apparent by age roughly 40. Because donor CMV infection status was unknown, age-related changes in expanded clonotypes were potentially confounded. Because profiling used bulk unsorted PBMCs, naive and antigen-experienced compartments could not be compared conclusively.

The roughly 37 donors, aged roughly 6 to 95 years, were systemically healthy Caucasian individuals from Russia. Each donor gave ten milliliters of peripheral blood, collected into EDTA-treated Vacutainer tubes. Ficoll-Paque density-gradient centrifugation was used to isolate PBMCs, with at least 7 million per sample. Trizol reagent was used to extract total RNA from the PBMCs, yielding at least 5.5 micrograms per sample. For every donor, an aliquot of PBMCs went through flow cytometry to measure the percentages of naive CD45RAhigh/CD27high T cells. Counted from cysteine to phenylalanine, this CDR3 has 13 amino acids. The CDR3 DNA has 39 bases and is translated from base 1. From V the trimming removes 3 bases and from J it removes 13 bases, while the gene matches leave 6 bases of the junction unaccounted for. CDR1 and CDR2 are read off the germline V gene as MNHNS and SASEGT. Library creation used 5' RACE. Data came from an Illumina HiSeq 2500. A second PCR of about 7 to 12 cycles was run with a J-beta primer mix and a sample-barcoded 5' primer. A unique molecular identifier was introduced onto each TCR beta cDNA molecule by a template-switch 5' adaptor carrying 12 random nucleotides. Each sample yielded at least 2.5 million CDR3-containing paired-end reads. First-strand cDNA synthesis was performed from all RNA using the Mint cDNA synthesis kit, with priming by a TRBC-specific oligonucleotide. Following uracil-DNA glycosylase treatment, a first 18-cycle PCR with universal primers M1SS and BC2_uni_R was performed on all cDNA. Per the original workflow: Normalization of each sample was performed by random selection of 1 million high-quality reads, each carrying a distinct molecular identifier. Instead of being binned into consensus sequences, reads that shared molecular identifiers were thrown out. CDR3 identification, clonotype clustering and error correction used MiTCR with a Q25 quality threshold and the strictest error-elimination algorithm. Lower-bound total TCR beta diversity was estimated with a nonparametric unseen species model using Euler transformation. Starting from the raw public reads, TCRdb applied fastp trimming at Q25, assembled clones with MiXCR and retained in-frame beta chains. When rows share a CDR3 protein, they turn into one entry using the most common DNA and genes. The V and J calls come from TCRdb's annotation, not from the publication. The table for this sample lists about 930,000 distinct CDR3 sequences; roughly 29% of them were counted only once. Roughly 10% of the sample lies in the top ten.

These data were likewise used in another study, on T cells of mothers and their children. As noted in the second study: Nine systemically healthy Caucasian individuals, comprising three mothers and their six children, were included as donors. cDNA synthesis consumed the entire amount of extracted RNA, loaded at 1.5 ug RNA in each 15 ul reaction. Sample barcodes and 2-4 random nucleotides were added via the M1S primer in the second PCR. Over 9 million TCR beta CDR3 reads were obtained for each mother, and approximately 2.9 million reads were obtained for each child. TCR recombination output is similarly shaped by thymic selection in related and unrelated pairs, with a minor effect exerted by inherited differences. Normalized repertoire overlap was always found to be slightly, but never significantly, higher in related mother-child pairs than in unrelated mother-child pairs. No persistent microchimeric T cell clones were found, with a detection sensitivity of approximately 100 clones per million clonotypes. To look for features that set related mother-child pairs apart from unrelated individuals, the researchers ran deep NGS to compare the TCR beta repertoires of mothers and children. The mean age was roughly 40 +/- 4 years for the mothers and approximately 11 +/- 4 years for the children. After adapter ligation with NEBNext reagents, the libraries were sequenced on Illumina HiSeq 2000 with 100+100 nt paired-end reads. To prevent cross-contamination, the mother and child libraries were prepared a month apart and were sequenced in separate runs. For each donor, between about 450,000 and 2,300,000 distinct TCR beta clonotypes were identified. Naive TCR beta clonotypes were estimated from low-frequency clonotypes matched to each donor's FACS-determined naive share, without sorting.

This TCR derives from a woman aged 40 to 50 in good health. Specimen: blood. The sequence joins TRBV6-1 to TRBJ2-1, with 10 bases aligning to TRBD2. The CDR3 sequence is CASSEGLAIVQFF. The nucleotide sequence is TGTGCCAGCAGTGAGGGACTAGCGATTGTTCAGTTCTTC.